This T cell receptor (beta chain) was sequenced in a study of a mutant IDH1 vaccine in newly diagnosed glioma. Study information: With temozolomide cycles, or 4-6 weeks after radiotherapy alone, vaccination was started. Treated patients had a mean age of about 44 years and an approximately 62% male, around 38% female split. Earlier care involved radiotherapy, temozolomide, or both, and the majority received both.

Noted time point: week 35, safety follow-up. Mutant IDH1 20-mer peptide, at 300 ug, made up each vaccine dose, with topical imiquimod. Germline CDR1 SEHNR, CDR2 FQNEAQ (reference sequence). The CDR3 has 14 amino acids. V gave up 10 bases and J gave up 3 bases; unmatched junction bases: 8. This table comes from immunoSEQ multiplex PCR, and its TCRdb copy is limited to in-frame clones, with some not included. The data contain fewer than 55,000 clones, about 86% of them singletons. Concerning this clone: Its antigen is unknown.

J is TRBJ1-2 and V is TRBV7-9; TRBD1 aligns across 10 bases. This clonotype was sampled from a woman between 35 and 50 years old with glioma. Some clones in this sample may be carry-over from other donors' samples. Specimen: PBMCs, collected from a glioma patient whose treatment included an IDH1 peptide vaccine. The CDR3 DNA reads TGTGCCATTTACTTGACAGGGGGCGACTATGGCTACACCTTC. Its protein product is CAIYLTGGDYGYTF.